The 19 T cell receptor beta chains reported below all come from one sample, sequenced in a study of T cells of healthy individuals (dated by TCRdb to the late 2010s). Library method: 5' RACE. Instrument used: Illumina MiSeq. TCRdb passed the public sequencing reads through fastp at Q25 and MiXCR, retaining productive beta sequences. Every entry covers one CDR3 protein and lists the most common genes and DNA from its rows. Counted in this sample were approximately 100,000 distinct CDR3 sequences; 15% to 20% of them appeared once. The ten largest clones represent roughly 6.1% of the sample. The receptors stem from a human donor in good health.

V usage is TRBV20-1 and J usage is TRBJ2-7; TRBD2 matches 15 bases. The V gene's germline CDR1 is DFQATT and CDR2 SNEGSKA (reference sequence). The CDR3 loop spans 15 amino acids. J gave up 7 bases and V 2 bases, and 6 bases lay outside the gene matches. The CDR3 is CSARPLGLAGGEQYF. CDR3 nucleotides: TGCAGTGCTAGACCGCTGGGACTAGCGGGGGGAGAGCAGTACTTC.

The CDR3: CASKFRGQVETQYF. The CDR3 DNA reads as TGTGCCAGCAAATTCAGGGGGCAGGTGGAGACCCAGTACTTC. This chain links TRBV6-1 with TRBJ2-5, with TRBD1 matching over 8 bases. The ends lost 7 bases at V and 5 bases at J; junction bases unmatched: 9. The CDR3 loop spans 14 amino acids. Germline values: CDR1 MNHNS, CDR2 SASEGT.

This clonotype was seen a few times. The V and J genes are TRBV6-1 and TRBJ2-7, with D hard to call. This CDR3 comprises 15 residues. The germline V and J ends were trimmed by 6 bases and 5 bases, with 20 bases remaining between them. Germline-derived CDR1 and CDR2 are MNHNS and SASEGT. As DNA, the CDR3 is TGTGCCAGCAGGGACCACAGACGGGTGTTGGACGAGCAGTACTTC. Encoded protein: CASRDHRRVLDEQYF.

The chain combines TRBV20-1 with TRBJ1-5; possible D gene TRBD1, 5 bases. The CDR3 has 13 amino acids. V was trimmed by 7 bases and J by 6 bases, leaving 16 bases between them. Germline-derived CDR1 and CDR2 are DFQATT and SNEGSKA (reference sequence). The CDR3 sequence: CSGRDRGSQPQHF. CDR3 nucleotide sequence: TGCAGTGGGAGAGATAGGGGTAGTCAGCCCCAGCATTTT.

The chain recombines TRBV20-1 with TRBJ2-7; possibly TRBD2 for D (7 bases). Germline-derived CDR1 and CDR2 are DFQATT and SNEGSKA (reference sequence). The CDR3 totals 13 residues. Trimming took 4 bases from V and 3 from J, leaving 13 bases between them. The chain's CDR3 is CSATPGGHYEQYF. The CDR3 DNA sequence: TGCAGTGCTACCCCGGGGGGCCACTACGAGCAGTACTTC.

The chain is built from TRBV6-2 or TRBV6-3 and TRBJ2-7; 8 nucleotides agree with TRBD1. The trim removed 8 bases at V and 0 bases at J, leaving 6 bases unmatched. Germline CDR1 is MNHEY and CDR2 is SVGEGT. The CDR3 covers 14 residues. CDR3: CASGRTGSSYEQYF. The CDR3 bases are TGTGCCAGCGGAAGGACAGGGAGCTCCTACGAGCAGTACTTC.

This clonotype was seen more than once but under ten times. The V and J genes are TRBV6-2 or TRBV6-3 and TRBJ2-3; D is unresolved. This CDR3 spans 13 amino acids. The V gene lost 10 bases and the J gene lost 5 bases, with 16 bases spanning the gap. From germline, CDR1 is MNHEY and CDR2 SVGEGT. The CDR3 DNA follows: TGTGCCACCGAGACCTATAGACTAGATACGCAGTATTTT. It yields the protein CATETYRLDTQYF.

This clonotype came up many times. The V call is TRBV25-1, the J call TRBJ2-5; 11 positions agree with TRBD1. The CDR3 has 15 amino acids. V shed 1 base and J 5 bases; nucleotides not matched to a gene: 3. Germline CDR1 MGHDK, CDR2 SYGVNS. In nucleotides, the CDR3 is TGTGCCAGCAGTGAATCCGGACAGGGGGCGGAGACCCAGTACTTC. Its protein product is CASSESGQGAETQYF.

This clonotype has more than one count but fewer than ten. The gene calls are TRBV4-3 and TRBJ2-3, with TRBD1 identical over 9 bases. After removal of 3 bases from V and 4 bases from J, the junction contained 5 bases not matched to a gene. Germline CDR1 is LGHNA and CDR2 is YSLEER. There are 15 residues in the CDR3. The CDR3 reads CASSQRQGGADTQYF. In DNA form, the CDR3 reads TGCGCCAGCAGCCAGAGACAGGGGGGGGCAGATACGCAGTATTTT.

This rearrangement joins TRBV28 to TRBJ2-7, with D possibly matching TRBD1 (6 bases). The germline CDR1 and CDR2 sequences are MDHEN and SYDVKM. The CDR3 contains 15 residues. V gave up 3 bases and J gave up 2 bases, with 14 bases separating them. CDR3 protein: CASSFLGQRTYEQYF. CDR3 coding DNA: TGTGCCAGCAGTTTCTTAGGACAGAGAACCTACGAGCAGTACTTC. The full variable domain, its missing parts supplied by reference TRBV28 and TRBJ2-7, is DVKVTQSSRYLVKRTGEKVFLECVQDMDHENMFWYRQDPGLGLRLIYFSYDVKMKEKGDIPEGYSVSREKKERFSLILESASTNQTSMYLCASSFLGQRTYEQYFGPGTRLTVT.

This clonotype was detected ten times or more. One junction end disagrees with the germline gene, perhaps due to a read error. V is TRBV7-7 and J is TRBJ2-7; tentatively, D is TRBD1 or TRBD2 (5 bases each). The CDR3 has 15 amino acids. Germline V gene data show CDR1 as SSHAT and CDR2 as FNYEAQ (reference sequence). In nucleotides, the CDR3 is TGTGCTAGCAGCTTAGGCAGGGACCCCTCCTACGAGCAGTACTTC. This encodes CASSLGRDPSYEQYF. The whole variable domain, remainder taken from reference TRBV7-7 and TRBJ2-7, is GAGVSQSPRYKVTKRGQDVTLRCDPISSHATLYWYQQALGQGPEFLTYFNYEAQPDKSGLPSDRFSAERPEGSISTLTIQRTEQRDSAMYRCASSLGRDPSYEQYFGPGTRLTVT.

This clonotype was detected many times. V and J are TRBV5-4 and TRBJ2-3; a possible D gene is TRBD1 (6 bases). V was shortened by 2 bases and J by 0 bases, with 13 bases between the two germline ends. The CDR3 extends over 16 amino acids. Germline V gene sequence: CDR1 SGHNT, CDR2 YYREEE (reference sequence). Here the CDR3 reads CASSLPGQRSTDTQYF. The CDR3 DNA reads TGTGCCAGCAGCTTACCGGGACAAAGGAGCACAGATACGCAGTATTTT.

The chain recombines TRBV5-6 with TRBJ2-5, with D possibly matching TRBD2 (5 bases). Per germline, CDR1 SGHDT and CDR2 YYEEEE. Trimming left V 4 bases short and J 2 bases short, with 12 bases between. The CDR3 length is 14 residues. The chain's CDR3 is CASSGWRLQETQYF. As DNA, the CDR3 is TGTGCCAGCAGCGGGTGGAGGCTACAAGAGACCCAGTACTTC.

This clonotype was observed a handful of times. Germline is not matched at one junction end, which may reflect a read error. V is TRBV20-1 and J is TRBJ1-6; 7 bases fit TRBD1. The germline CDR1 and CDR2 sequences are DFQATT and SNEGSKA (reference sequence). The CDR3 length is 14 residues. CDR3 sequence reads: CSGRLGQYNSPLHF. CDR3 sequence (DNA): TGCAGTGGTAGATTGGGACAGTATAATTCACCCCTCCACTTT.

This clonotype has ten or more counts. J is TRBJ1-2 and V is TRBV5-1; TRBD1 might be the D (5 bases). The CDR3 has 15 amino acids. Between the trimmed V and J ends, which lost 6 bases and 9 bases, there was a span of 24 bases. CDR1 is SGHRS, CDR2 YFSETQ, per germline. The DNA for the CDR3 is TGCGCCAGCACTCACCGGTCGGGGACGCCGGAAAGCTACACCTTC. It codes for CASTHRSGTPESYTF.

This clonotype was detected a few times. This rearrangement joins TRBV5-1 to TRBJ1-5; 7 bases line up with TRBD1. V shed 2 bases, J shed 4 bases, and the junction held 12 bases outside the gene matches. The CDR3 covers 17 residues. Per germline, CDR1 SGHRS and CDR2 YFSETQ. CDR3 protein: CASSFSQQGCMNQPQHF. The CDR3 DNA follows: TGCGCCAGCAGCTTTAGCCAACAGGGGTGTATGAATCAGCCCCAGCATTTT.

The gene calls are TRBV2 and TRBJ1-2; TRBD1 matches 8 bases. CDR3 length: 15 amino acids. Trimming took 6 bases from V and 6 from J; bases not matched to a gene: 12. Germline V gives CDR1 SNHLY, CDR2 FYNNEI. The CDR3 nucleotides read TGTGCCAGCAGCCAGCAGGGGGCGCAGGGGAATGGCTACACCTTC. Protein sequence: CASSQQGAQGNGYTF.

There are a few counts of this clonotype. The rearrangement uses TRBV2 and TRBJ1-6; 10 nucleotides agree with TRBD1. CDR1 is SNHLY and CDR2 is FYNNEI in the germline V gene. J lost 9 bases, V lost 7 bases, and 3 bases had no gene match. The CDR3 extends over 13 amino acids. Here the CDR3 reads CASNGQGVSPLHF. CDR3 nucleotide sequence: TGTGCCAGCAATGGACAGGGGGTTTCACCCCTCCACTTT.

This clonotype was observed at least ten times. This chain joins TRBV28 and TRBJ1-5; 7 bases match TRBD1. The CDR3 covers 16 residues. Germline V gene lookup returns CDR1 MDHEN and CDR2 SYDVKM. V shed 6 bases and J 2 bases; nucleotides not matched to a gene: 10. CDR3 sequence: CASSPNRGRGNQPQHF. In DNA, the CDR3 is TGTGCCAGCAGCCCAAACAGGGGAAGGGGCAATCAGCCCCAGCATTTT.